A selection of T cell receptor beta chains follows, all from one sample in a study of blood T cell repertoires in COVID-19. The table came from immunoSEQ multiplex PCR; TCRdb's copy has only in-frame clones and leaves some out. In the table there are 200,000 or so clones, about 87% of which are singletons. The specimen sequenced was PBMCs or T cells enriched from blood (not recorded which). The receptors come from a woman aged 40-49 years with acute COVID-19. CDR3s include the opening cysteine and the closing phenylalanine or tryptophan. A D gene is named only where the DNA matches it firmly. The listing skips clone size in some rows; elsewhere it reads once, few, many or a size class.

>once|TRBV7-2|TRBD1|14|TRBJ1-5
CASSLGQGAQPQHF
TGTGCCAGCAGCTTAGGACAGGGGGCACAGCCCCAGCATTTT
>.|TRBV24-1|.|13|TRBJ2-2
CATTGAGTGELFF
TGTGCCACCACCGGTGCTGGCACCGGGGAGCTGTTTTTT
>.|TRBV27|TRBD2|16|TRBJ2-1
CASSRPGLAGANEQFF
TGTGCCAGCAGCCGACCGGGACTAGCGGGAGCGAATGAGCAGTTCTTC
>.|TRBV2|.|14|TRBJ1-4
CASSERGWNEKLFF
TGTGCCAGCAGTGAGAGAGGGTGGAATGAAAAACTGTTTTTT
>.|TRBV10-1|TRBD1|15|TRBJ2-5
CASSIRQGIGETQYF
TGCGCCAGCAGTATTAGACAGGGAATCGGGGAGACCCAGTACTTC
>once|TRBV24-1|.|13|TRBJ2-7
CANLRDGRYEQYF
TGTGCCAACTTGCGGGACGGCCGCTACGAGCAGTACTTC
>.|TRBV5-4|TRBD2|14|TRBJ2-1
CASQSGTSYNEQFF
TGTGCCAGCCAAAGCGGGACCTCCTACAATGAGCAGTTCTTC
>once|TRBV2|TRBD1|14|TRBJ1-4
CASRHGTGDEKLFF
TGTGCCAGCAGGCACGGGACAGGGGACGAAAAACTGTTTTTT
>.|TRBV7-2|TRBD2|16|TRBJ2-4
CASSLVGSGGKNIQYF
TGTGCCAGCAGCTTAGTGGGTAGCGGGGGCAAAAACATTCAGTACTTC
>once|TRBV27|.|15|TRBJ1-4
CANRHSGTTNEKLFF
TGTGCCAACCGCCACTCCGGGACAACTAATGAAAAACTGTTTTTT
>.|TRBV7-9|.|15|TRBJ1-1
CASSPQQGMGTEAFF
TGTGCCAGCAGCCCTCAACAGGGTATGGGCACTGAAGCTTTCTTT
>.|TRBV7-5|.|17|TRBJ2-1
CARSLVPGLAGRNEQFF
TGTGCCAGAAGCCTCGTGCCGGGACTAGCGGGTCGCAATGAGCAGTTCTTC
>.|TRBV4-2|TRBD2|17|TRBJ2-3
CASSASGGEGRTDTQYF
TGTGCCAGCAGCGCGAGCGGGGGCGAGGGCCGCACAGATACGCAGTATTTT
>.|TRBV6-2/TRBV6-3|TRBD1|15|TRBJ1-6
CASSYPGQGSSPLHF
TGTGCCAGCAGTTACCCGGGACAGGGTAGCTCACCCCTCCACTTT
>.|TRBV4-3|TRBD2|16|TRBJ2-3
CASSLSGTSGTDTQYF
TGCGCCAGCAGCCTCTCCGGGACTAGCGGAACAGATACGCAGTATTTT
>once|TRBV19|TRBD1|14|TRBJ1-2
CATARQGANYGYTF
TGTGCCACCGCAAGACAGGGGGCAAACTATGGCTACACCTTC
>.|TRBV4-3|TRBD2|18|TRBJ2-3
CASSPRLKGLAALWGQYF
TGCGCCAGCAGCCCAAGATTGAAGGGACTAGCGGCCCTATGGGGGCAGTATTTT
>.|TRBV30|TRBD2|17|TRBJ2-3
CAWIPGGLGGSTDTQYF
TGTGCCTGGATACCGGGGGGGTTGGGTGGCAGCACAGATACGCAGTATTTT
>once|TRBV5-1|TRBD1|14|TRBJ1-4
CASSPTGGNEKLFF
TGCGCCAGCAGCCCGACAGGGGGTAATGAAAAACTGTTTTTT
>.|TRBV19|.|15|TRBJ1-3
CASSRPRTGGNTIYF
TGTGCCAGTAGCAGACCTCGGACCGGAGGGAACACCATATATTTT
>.|TRBV5-1|TRBD1|14|TRBJ1-2
CASSFGTGASGYTF
TGCGCCAGCAGCTTCGGGACAGGAGCCTCCGGCTACACCTTC
>.|TRBV6-5|.|14|TRBJ2-2
CASSGILAMGELFF
TGTGCCAGCAGCGGGATCTTAGCGATGGGGGAGCTGTTTTTT
>.|TRBV10-2|TRBD1|18|TRBJ2-7
CASSESVSRTGRRWEQYF
TGCGCCAGCAGTGAGTCGGTCTCTCGGACAGGTCGGCGTTGGGAGCAGTACTTC